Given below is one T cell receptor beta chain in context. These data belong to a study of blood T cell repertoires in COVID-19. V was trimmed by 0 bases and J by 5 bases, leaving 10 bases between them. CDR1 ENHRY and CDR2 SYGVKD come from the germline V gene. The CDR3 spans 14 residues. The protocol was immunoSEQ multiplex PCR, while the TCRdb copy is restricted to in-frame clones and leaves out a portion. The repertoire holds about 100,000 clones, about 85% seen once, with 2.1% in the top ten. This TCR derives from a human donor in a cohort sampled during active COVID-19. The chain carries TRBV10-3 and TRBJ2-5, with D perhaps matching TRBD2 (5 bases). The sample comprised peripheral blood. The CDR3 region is CAISESPVAETQYF. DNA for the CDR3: TGTGCCATCAGTGAGTCCCCAGTAGCGGAGACCCAGTACTTC.